This T cell receptor beta chain stems from a study of control samples from healthy donors and cancer patients. This clone was seen a handful of times. The germline V gene encodes CDR1 SGHDT and CDR2 YYEEEE. V trimming: 2 bases; J trimming: 6 bases; junction bases outside the gene matches: 5. This CDR3 is 14 amino acids long. The method was immunoSEQ multiplex PCR; TCRdb's version includes in-frame clones alone and lacks a portion of them. The sample has about 130,000 clones, 70% to 90% seen once; the top ten hold more than 2.5%. The specimen sequenced was blood. The chain is built from TRBV5-6 and TRBJ1-5; 7 bases are shared with TRBD1. The sequence came from a man aged 45-65 years in good health. Here the CDR3 reads CASSFGRGGQPQHF. DNA for the CDR3: TGTGCCAGCAGCTTCGGCAGGGGGGGTCAGCCCCAGCATTTT.